This T cell receptor beta chain was profiled in a study of T cell responses to AZD1222 COVID-19 vaccine. Findings and caveats of the study: Seropositive at baseline were only 5 or 6 AZD1222 recipients. The study reported that nearly half of spike-specific TCRs target unmutated variant regions.

Per the germline V gene, CDR1 is SEHNR and CDR2 is FQNEAQ (reference sequence). V was trimmed by 5 bases and J by 2 bases, leaving 23 bases between them. The length of the CDR3 is 18 residues. A note on this clone: The antigen remains unidentified.

Using immunoSEQ multiplex PCR, the repertoire was profiled, and TCRdb retains in-frame clones only, with some absent. The data hold about 130,000 clones, with about 87% observed a single time. The V call is TRBV7-9, the J call TRBJ2-3, with a possible D match to TRBD2 (7 bases). The receptor was derived from an adult in good health. The sequences come from peripheral blood, collected on day 0 of AZD1222 vaccination. CDR3: CASSRGNAGAVNTDTQYF. Written as DNA, the CDR3 is TGTGCCAGCAGCCGGGGAAATGCGGGGGCCGTAAACACAGATACGCAGTATTTT.